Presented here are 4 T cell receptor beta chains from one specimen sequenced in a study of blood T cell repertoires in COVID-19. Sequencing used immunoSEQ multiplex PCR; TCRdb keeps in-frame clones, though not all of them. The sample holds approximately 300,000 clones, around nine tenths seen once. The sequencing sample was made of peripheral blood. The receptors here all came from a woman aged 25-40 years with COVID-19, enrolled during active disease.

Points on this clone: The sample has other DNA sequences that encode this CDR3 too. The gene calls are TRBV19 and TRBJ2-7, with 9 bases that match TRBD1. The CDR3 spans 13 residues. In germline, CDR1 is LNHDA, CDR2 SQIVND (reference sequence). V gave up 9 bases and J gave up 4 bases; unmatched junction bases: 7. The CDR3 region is CASSGTGSYEQYF. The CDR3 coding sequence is TGTGCCAGCTCCGGGACAGGGTCTTACGAGCAGTACTTC.

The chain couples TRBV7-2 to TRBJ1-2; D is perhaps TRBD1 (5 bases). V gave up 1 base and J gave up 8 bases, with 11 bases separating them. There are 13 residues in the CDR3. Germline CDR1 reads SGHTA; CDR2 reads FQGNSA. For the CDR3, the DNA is TGTGCCAGCAGCTTAGACAGGCGGGACGGCTACACCTTC. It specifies CASSLDRRDGYTF.

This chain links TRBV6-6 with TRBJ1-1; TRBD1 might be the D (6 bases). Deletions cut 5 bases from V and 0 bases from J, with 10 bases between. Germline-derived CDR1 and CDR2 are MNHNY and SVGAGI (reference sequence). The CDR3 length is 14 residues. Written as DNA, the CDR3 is TGTGCCAGCAGTGAGGGGGGGATGAACACTGAAGCTTTCTTT. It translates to CASSEGGMNTEAFF.

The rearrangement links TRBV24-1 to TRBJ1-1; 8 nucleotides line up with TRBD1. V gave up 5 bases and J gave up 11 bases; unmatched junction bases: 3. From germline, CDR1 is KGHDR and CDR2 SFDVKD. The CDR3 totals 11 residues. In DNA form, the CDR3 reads TGTGCCACCAGTGGAACAGGGGGGGCTTTCTTT. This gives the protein CATSGTGGAFF.